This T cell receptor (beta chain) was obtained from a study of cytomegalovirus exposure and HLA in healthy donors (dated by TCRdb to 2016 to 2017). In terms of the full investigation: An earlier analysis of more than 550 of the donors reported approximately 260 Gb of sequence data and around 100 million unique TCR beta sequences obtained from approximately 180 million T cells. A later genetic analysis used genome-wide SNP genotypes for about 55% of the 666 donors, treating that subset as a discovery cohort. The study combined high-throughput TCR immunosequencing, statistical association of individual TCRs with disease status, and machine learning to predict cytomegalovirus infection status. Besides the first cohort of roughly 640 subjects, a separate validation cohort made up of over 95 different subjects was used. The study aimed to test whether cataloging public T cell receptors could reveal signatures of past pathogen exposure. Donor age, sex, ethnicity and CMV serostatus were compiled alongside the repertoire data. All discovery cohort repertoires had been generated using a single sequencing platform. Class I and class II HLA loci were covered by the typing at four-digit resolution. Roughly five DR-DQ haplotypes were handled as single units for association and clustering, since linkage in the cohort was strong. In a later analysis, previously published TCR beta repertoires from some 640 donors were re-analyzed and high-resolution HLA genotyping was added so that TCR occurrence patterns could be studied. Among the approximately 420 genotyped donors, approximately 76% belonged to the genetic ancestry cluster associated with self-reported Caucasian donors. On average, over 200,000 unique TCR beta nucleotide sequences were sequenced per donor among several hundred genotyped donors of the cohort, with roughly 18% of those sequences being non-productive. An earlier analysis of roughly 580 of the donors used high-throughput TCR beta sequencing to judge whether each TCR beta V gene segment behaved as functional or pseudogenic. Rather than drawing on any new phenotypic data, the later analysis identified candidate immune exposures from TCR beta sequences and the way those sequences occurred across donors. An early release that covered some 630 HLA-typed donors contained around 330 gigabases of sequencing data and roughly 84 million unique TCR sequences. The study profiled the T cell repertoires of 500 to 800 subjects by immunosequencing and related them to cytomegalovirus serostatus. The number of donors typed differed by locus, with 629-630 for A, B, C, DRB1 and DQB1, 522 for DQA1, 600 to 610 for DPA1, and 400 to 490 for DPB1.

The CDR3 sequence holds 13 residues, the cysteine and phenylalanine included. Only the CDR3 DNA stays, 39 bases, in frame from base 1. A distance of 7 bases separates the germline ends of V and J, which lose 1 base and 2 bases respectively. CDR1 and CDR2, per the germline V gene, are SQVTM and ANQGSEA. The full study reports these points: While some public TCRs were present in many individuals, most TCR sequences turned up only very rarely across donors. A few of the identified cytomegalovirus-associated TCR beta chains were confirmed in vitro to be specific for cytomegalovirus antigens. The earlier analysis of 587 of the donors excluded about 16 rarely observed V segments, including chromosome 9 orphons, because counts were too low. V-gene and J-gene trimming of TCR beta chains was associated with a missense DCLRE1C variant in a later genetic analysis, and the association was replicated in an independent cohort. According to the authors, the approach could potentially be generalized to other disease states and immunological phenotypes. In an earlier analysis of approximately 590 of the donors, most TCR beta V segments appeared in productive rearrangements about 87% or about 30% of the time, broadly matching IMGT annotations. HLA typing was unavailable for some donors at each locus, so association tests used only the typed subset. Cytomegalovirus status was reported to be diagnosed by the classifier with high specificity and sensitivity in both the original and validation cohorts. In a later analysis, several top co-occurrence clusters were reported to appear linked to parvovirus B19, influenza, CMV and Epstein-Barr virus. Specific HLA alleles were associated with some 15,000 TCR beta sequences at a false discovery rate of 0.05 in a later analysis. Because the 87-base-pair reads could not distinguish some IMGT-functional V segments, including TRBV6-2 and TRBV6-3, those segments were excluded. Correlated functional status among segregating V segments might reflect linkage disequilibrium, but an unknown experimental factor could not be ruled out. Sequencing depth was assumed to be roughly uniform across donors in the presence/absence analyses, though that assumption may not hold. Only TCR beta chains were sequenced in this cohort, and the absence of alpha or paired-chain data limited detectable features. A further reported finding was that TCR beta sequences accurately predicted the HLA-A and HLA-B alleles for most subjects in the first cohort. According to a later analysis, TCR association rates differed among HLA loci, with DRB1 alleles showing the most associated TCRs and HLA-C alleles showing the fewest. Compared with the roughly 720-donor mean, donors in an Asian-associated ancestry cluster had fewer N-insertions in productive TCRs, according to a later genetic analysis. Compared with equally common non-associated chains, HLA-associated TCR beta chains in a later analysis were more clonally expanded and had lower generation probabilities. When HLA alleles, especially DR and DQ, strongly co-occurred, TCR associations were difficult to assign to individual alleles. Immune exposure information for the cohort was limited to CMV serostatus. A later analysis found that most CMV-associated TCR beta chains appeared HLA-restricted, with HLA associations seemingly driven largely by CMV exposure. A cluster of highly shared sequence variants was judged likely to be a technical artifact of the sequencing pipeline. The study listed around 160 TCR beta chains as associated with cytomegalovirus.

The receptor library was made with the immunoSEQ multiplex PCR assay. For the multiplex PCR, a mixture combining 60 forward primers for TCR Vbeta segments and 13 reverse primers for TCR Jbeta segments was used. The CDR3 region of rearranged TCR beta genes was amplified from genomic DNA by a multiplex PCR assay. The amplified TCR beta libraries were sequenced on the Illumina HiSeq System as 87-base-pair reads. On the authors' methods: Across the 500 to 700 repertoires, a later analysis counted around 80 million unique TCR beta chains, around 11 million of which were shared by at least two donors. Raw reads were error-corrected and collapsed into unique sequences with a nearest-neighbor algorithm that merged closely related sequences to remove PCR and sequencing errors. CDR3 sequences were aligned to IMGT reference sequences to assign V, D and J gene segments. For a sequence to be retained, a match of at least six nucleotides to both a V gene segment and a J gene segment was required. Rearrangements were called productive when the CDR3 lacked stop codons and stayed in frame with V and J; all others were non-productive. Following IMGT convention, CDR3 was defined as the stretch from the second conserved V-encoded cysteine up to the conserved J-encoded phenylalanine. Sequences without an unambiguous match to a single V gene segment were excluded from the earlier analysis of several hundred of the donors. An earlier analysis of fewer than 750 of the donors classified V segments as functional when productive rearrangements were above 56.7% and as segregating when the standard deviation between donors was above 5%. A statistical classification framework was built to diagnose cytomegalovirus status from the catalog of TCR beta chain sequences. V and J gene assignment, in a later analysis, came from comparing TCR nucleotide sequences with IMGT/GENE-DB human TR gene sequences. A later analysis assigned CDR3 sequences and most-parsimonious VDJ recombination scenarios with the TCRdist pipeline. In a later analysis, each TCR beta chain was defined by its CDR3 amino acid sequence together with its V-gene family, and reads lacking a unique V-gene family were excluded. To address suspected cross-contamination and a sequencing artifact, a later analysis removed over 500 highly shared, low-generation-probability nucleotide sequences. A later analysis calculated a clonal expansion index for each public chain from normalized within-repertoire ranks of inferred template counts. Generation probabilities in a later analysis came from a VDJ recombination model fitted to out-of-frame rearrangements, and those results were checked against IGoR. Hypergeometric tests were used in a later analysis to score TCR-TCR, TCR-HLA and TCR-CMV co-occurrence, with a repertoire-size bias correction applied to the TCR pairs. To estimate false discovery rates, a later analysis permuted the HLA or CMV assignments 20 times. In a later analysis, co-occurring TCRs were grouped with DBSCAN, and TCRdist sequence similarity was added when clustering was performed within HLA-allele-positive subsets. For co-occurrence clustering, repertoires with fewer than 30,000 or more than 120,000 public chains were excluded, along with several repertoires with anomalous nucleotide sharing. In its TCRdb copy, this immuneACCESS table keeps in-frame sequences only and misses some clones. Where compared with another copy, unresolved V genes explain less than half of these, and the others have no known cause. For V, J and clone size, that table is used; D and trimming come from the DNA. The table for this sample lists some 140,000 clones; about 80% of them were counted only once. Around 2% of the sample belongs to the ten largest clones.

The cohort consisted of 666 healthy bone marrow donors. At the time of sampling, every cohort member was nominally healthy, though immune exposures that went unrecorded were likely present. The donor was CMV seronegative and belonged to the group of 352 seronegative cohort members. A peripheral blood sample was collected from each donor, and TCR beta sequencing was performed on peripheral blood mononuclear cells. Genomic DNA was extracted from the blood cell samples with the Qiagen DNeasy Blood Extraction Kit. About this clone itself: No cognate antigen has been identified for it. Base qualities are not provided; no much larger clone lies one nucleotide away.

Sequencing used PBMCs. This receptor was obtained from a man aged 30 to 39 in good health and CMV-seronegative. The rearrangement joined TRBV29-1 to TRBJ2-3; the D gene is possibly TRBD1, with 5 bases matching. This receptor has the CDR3 CSVEARVTDTQYF. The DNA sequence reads TGCAGCGTTGAAGCCAGGGTCACAGATACGCAGTATTTT.